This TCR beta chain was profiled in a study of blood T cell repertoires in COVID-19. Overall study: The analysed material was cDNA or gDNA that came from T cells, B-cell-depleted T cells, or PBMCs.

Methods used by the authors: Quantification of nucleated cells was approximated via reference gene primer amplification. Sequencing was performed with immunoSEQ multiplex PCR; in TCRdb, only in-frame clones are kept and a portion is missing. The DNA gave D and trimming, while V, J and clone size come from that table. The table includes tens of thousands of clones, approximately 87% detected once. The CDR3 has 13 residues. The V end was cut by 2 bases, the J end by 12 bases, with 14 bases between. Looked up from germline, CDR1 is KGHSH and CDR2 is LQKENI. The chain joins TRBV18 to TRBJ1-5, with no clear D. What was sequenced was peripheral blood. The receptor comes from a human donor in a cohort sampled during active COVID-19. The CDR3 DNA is TGTGCCAGCTCACCAAGAGGTGGAGACGGCCAGCATTTT. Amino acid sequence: CASSPRGGDGQHF. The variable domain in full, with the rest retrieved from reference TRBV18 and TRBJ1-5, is NAGVMQNPRHLVRRRGQEARLRCSPMKGHSHVYWYRQLPEEGLKFMVYLQKENIIDESGMPKERFSAEFPKEGPSILRIQQVVRGDSAAYFCASSPRGGDGQHFGDGTRLSIL.